These 21 T cell receptor beta chains were sequenced from one sample in a study of blood T cell repertoires in COVID-19. The repertoire was sequenced with immunoSEQ multiplex PCR; TCRdb's copy has only in-frame clones and lacks some. Of 230,000 or so clones detected, about 90% appear once; the ten largest clones hold 1.9%. Sequenced material: peripheral blood. These receptor sequences come from a man aged 40-50 years with active or convalescent COVID-19.

The CDR3 is CASSVEAENTEAFF. The CDR3 DNA is TGCGCCAGCAGTGTTGAGGCGGAGAACACTGAAGCTTTCTTT. The chain couples TRBV10-1 to TRBJ1-1, with no clear D. The germline V gene encodes CDR1 WNHNN and CDR2 SYGVQD (reference sequence). The ends were cut back, 4 bases at V and 1 base at J, with 10 bases in the middle. This CDR3 comprises 14 residues.

The J gene is TRBJ2-2, the V gene TRBV18, with TRBD2 matching over 8 bases. There are 19 residues in the CDR3. The V gene end was trimmed by 0 bases and the J gene end by 6 bases; junction bases not matched to a gene: 15. The germline CDR1 and CDR2 sequences are KGHSH and LQKENI. The CDR3 spells CASSPPFGGGGKTAGELFF. In DNA form, the CDR3 reads TGTGCCAGCTCACCACCGTTCGGCGGCGGGGGGAAAACCGCCGGGGAGCTGTTTTTT.

This clone was detected only once. The rearrangement joins TRBV18 to TRBJ1-2; possible D gene TRBD1, 5 bases. V was trimmed by 3 bases and J by 6 bases, leaving 14 bases between them. This CDR3 has 14 residues. The germline gives CDR1 KGHSH, CDR2 LQKENI. CDR3: CASSPILQVNGYTF. As DNA, the CDR3 is TGTGCCAGCTCACCTATTTTACAGGTAAATGGCTACACCTTC.

This chain links TRBV21-1 with TRBJ1-2. TRBV21-1 is a pseudogene locus. The length of the CDR3 is 15 residues. The CDR3 spells CASSNWGGACFGYTF. The CDR3 bases are TGTGCCAGCAGCAACTGGGGGGGCGCATGTTTTGGCTACACCTTC.

The J gene is TRBJ1-5, the V gene TRBV18, with D hard to call. Trimming shortened V by 6 bases and J by 0 bases, and 15 bases separated the two germline ends. Germline CDR1 reads KGHSH; CDR2 reads LQKENI. The CDR3 totals 16 residues. The CDR3: CASSLGTPYSNQPQHF. The CDR3, as DNA: TGTGCCAGCTCGCTAGGTACACCCTATAGCAATCAGCCCCAGCATTTT.

The table lists this clone with a count of one. The J gene is TRBJ2-1, the V gene TRBV7-9; no clear D gene. Germline-derived CDR1 and CDR2 are SEHNR and FQNEAQ (reference sequence). The CDR3 is 15 residues long. V gave up 4 bases and J gave up 1 base, with 11 bases separating them. CDR3: CASSSRDLSYNEQFF. The CDR3 DNA reads TGTGCCAGCAGCTCCCGTGACTTATCCTACAATGAGCAGTTCTTC.

The genes are TRBV20-1 and TRBJ1-2; D is uncertain. The germline V gene has CDR1 DFQATT and CDR2 SNEGSKA (reference sequence). V gave up 2 bases and J gave up 8 bases, with 9 bases separating them. The CDR3 extends over 11 amino acids. CDR3 region: CSARRGSGYTF. The CDR3 coding sequence is TGCAGTGCTAGACGGGGAAGCGGCTACACCTTC.

V is TRBV5-4 and J is TRBJ2-2; D gene ambiguous. Germline V CDR1 and CDR2: SGHNT, YYREEE (reference sequence). V gave up 3 bases and J gave up 4 bases, with 10 bases separating them. The CDR3 covers 14 residues. This CDR3 reads CASSSTTVTGELFF. In DNA, the CDR3 is TGTGCCAGCAGCTCAACTACGGTCACCGGGGAGCTGTTTTTT.

This chain uses TRBV5-4 with TRBJ2-1; 8 nucleotides line up with TRBD2. V lost 4 bases, J lost 6 bases, and 6 bases stayed unmatched. The CDR3 is 14 residues long. Germline CDR1 and CDR2: SGHNT and YYREEE (reference sequence). As DNA, the CDR3 is TGTGCCAGCAGCGCGCCAGCGGGAGCCAATGAGCAGTTCTTC. This encodes CASSAPAGANEQFF.

This clone showed up just once. V and J are TRBV5-1 and TRBJ2-5; the D is unclear. Germline V gene data show CDR1 as SGHRS and CDR2 as YFSETQ. Trimming took 0 bases from V and 5 from J, leaving 17 bases between them. The CDR3 contains 16 residues. The CDR3 protein is CASSLEPYIPPETQYF. In DNA, the CDR3 is TGCGCCAGCAGCTTGGAACCATACATACCCCCCGAGACCCAGTACTTC.

This sequence joins TRBV7-2 and TRBJ2-7; TRBD1 matches 7 bases. The CDR3 has 15 residues. The V gene's germline CDR1 is SGHTA and CDR2 FQGNSA. The trim removed 4 bases at V and 0 bases at J, leaving 6 bases unmatched. CDR3 bases: TGTGCCAGCAGCTGGGAACAGGGGTCCTCCTACGAGCAGTACTTC. It yields the protein CASSWEQGSSYEQYF.

The chain couples TRBV9 to TRBJ2-1; 9 bases align to TRBD2. V lost 0 bases, J lost 0 bases, and 4 bases stayed unmatched. CDR3 size: 17 residues. Germline CDR1 is SGDLS and CDR2 is YYNGEE. This CDR3 is CASSVGGGVSSYNEQFF. The CDR3 nucleotides are TGTGCCAGCAGCGTAGGCGGGGGGGTTAGCTCCTACAATGAGCAGTTCTTC.

This rearrangement joins TRBV14 to TRBJ1-4; a weak D match, TRBD1 (5 bases). This CDR3 comprises 12 residues. The ends were cut back, 10 bases at V and 8 bases at J, with 14 bases in the middle. Germline V CDR1 and CDR2: SGHDN, FVKESK. The CDR3 reads CATSRGLEKLFF. As DNA, the CDR3 is TGTGCCACCTCAAGGGGTCTCGAAAAACTGTTTTTT.

V usage is TRBV5-1 and J usage is TRBJ1-2, with TRBD1 matching over 12 bases. This CDR3 is 15 amino acids long. The V gene end was trimmed by 6 bases and the J gene end by 6 bases; junction bases not matched to a gene: 9. Germline assignment: CDR1 SGHRS and CDR2 YFSETQ. In DNA, the CDR3 is TGCGCCAGCACTGCTTGGGACAGGGGGCAGGATGGCTACACCTTC. Amino acids: CASTAWDRGQDGYTF.

The genes are TRBV6-1 and TRBJ1-6; 10 positions match TRBD1. V shed 3 bases, J shed 4 bases, and the junction held 3 bases outside the gene matches. This CDR3 spans 16 amino acids. Per the germline V gene, CDR1 is MNHNS and CDR2 is SASEGT. The CDR3 DNA reads TGTGCCAGCAGTGAGATGGACAGGGGGTATAATTCACCCCTCCACTTT. Protein: CASSEMDRGYNSPLHF.

The chain recombines TRBV7-3 with TRBJ2-2; 13 bases are a match to TRBD2. The CDR3 extends over 16 amino acids. Germline CDR1 reads SGHTA; CDR2 reads FQGTGA. V dropped 5 bases and J dropped 2; count of bases not matched to a gene: 2. The CDR3 DNA sequence: TGTGCCAGCAGCCCGGGACTAGCGGGAAACACCGGGGAGCTGTTTTTT. It codes for CASSPGLAGNTGELFF.

The V gene is TRBV11-2, the J gene TRBJ2-1, with 7 bases matching TRBD2. Germline V gene sequence: CDR1 SGHAT, CDR2 FQNNGV. Losses at the gene ends were 3 bases for V and 6 bases for J; bases not matched to a gene: 8. CDR3 size: 15 residues. The CDR3 DNA sequence: TGTGCCAGCAGCTTCACTGGCGGGAGTAGCAATGAGCAGTTCTTC. This codes for CASSFTGGSSNEQFF.

V gene TRBV29-1 combines with J gene TRBJ2-5, with D possibly being TRBD2 (5 bases). Between the trimmed V and J ends, which lost 4 bases and 5 bases, there was a span of 14 bases. The germline V gene has CDR1 SQVTM and CDR2 ANQGSEA. The length of the CDR3 is 13 residues. The CDR3: CSVVEGNTETQYF. The CDR3 coding sequence is TGCAGCGTTGTAGAGGGCAACACGGAGACCCAGTACTTC.

The V gene is TRBV7-2, the J gene TRBJ2-7; 11 positions agree with TRBD1. Germline V gene sequence: CDR1 SGHTA, CDR2 FQGNSA. Unmatched junction bases numbered 1, after V lost 3 bases and J lost 6 bases. The CDR3 runs 13 residues. CDR3 amino acids: CASSLGQGGEQYF. As DNA, the CDR3 is TGTGCCAGCAGCTTGGGACAGGGGGGCGAGCAGTACTTC.

The genes are TRBV9 and TRBJ1-4; tentative D call: TRBD1 (5 bases). Looked up from germline, CDR1 is SGDLS and CDR2 is YYNGEE. This CDR3 has 18 amino acids. V was trimmed by 0 bases and J by 3 bases, leaving 18 bases between them. As DNA, the CDR3 is TGTGCCAGCAGCGTAGACGGCAGGGTCCGCGGGGCTAATGAAAAACTGTTTTTT. Its protein is CASSVDGRVRGANEKLFF.

This clone was detected once. The V call is TRBV7-2, the J call TRBJ1-1, with D perhaps TRBD1 (5 bases). Per the germline V gene, CDR1 is SGHTA and CDR2 is FQGNSA. Trimming cost V 1 base and J 4 bases, with 10 bases left between them. This CDR3 has 14 residues. In DNA form, the CDR3 reads TGTGCCAGCAGCTTAGTATCCGGGGGCACTGAAGCTTTCTTT. This sequence encodes CASSLVSGGTEAFF.